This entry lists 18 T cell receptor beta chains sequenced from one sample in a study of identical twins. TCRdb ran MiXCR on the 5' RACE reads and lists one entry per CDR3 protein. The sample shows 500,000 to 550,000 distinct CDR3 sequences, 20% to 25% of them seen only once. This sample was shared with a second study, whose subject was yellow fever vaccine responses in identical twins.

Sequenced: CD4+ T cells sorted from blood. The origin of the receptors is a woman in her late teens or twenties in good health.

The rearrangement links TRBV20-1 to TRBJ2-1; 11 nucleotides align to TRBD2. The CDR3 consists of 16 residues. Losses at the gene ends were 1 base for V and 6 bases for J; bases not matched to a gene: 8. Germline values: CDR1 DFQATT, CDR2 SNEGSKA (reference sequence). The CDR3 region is CSARGSGGEVGNEQFF. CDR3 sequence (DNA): TGCAGTGCTAGAGGTAGCGGGGGGGAAGTCGGCAATGAGCAGTTCTTC.

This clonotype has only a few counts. The chain's CDR3 is CSASGRTGELFF. The CDR3 nucleotides read TGCAGTGCTAGTGGGCGCACCGGGGAGCTGTTTTTT. The rearrangement joins TRBV20-1 to TRBJ2-2; D is ambiguous. V was pared by 3 bases and J by 4 bases, with 6 bases between. Per germline, CDR1 DFQATT and CDR2 SNEGSKA (reference sequence). CDR3 length: 12 residues.

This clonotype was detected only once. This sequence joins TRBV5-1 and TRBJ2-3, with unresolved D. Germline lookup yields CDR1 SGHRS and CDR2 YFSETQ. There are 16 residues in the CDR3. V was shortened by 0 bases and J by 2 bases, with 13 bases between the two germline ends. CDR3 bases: TGCGCCAGCAGCTTGGCCCCGACCAGCTCCACAGATACGCAGTATTTT. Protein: CASSLAPTSSTDTQYF.

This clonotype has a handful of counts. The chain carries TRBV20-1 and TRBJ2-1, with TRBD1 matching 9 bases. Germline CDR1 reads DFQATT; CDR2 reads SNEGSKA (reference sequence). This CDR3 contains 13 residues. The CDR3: CSADRGGYNEQFF. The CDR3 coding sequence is TGCAGCGCAGACAGGGGGGGTTACAATGAGCAGTTCTTC.

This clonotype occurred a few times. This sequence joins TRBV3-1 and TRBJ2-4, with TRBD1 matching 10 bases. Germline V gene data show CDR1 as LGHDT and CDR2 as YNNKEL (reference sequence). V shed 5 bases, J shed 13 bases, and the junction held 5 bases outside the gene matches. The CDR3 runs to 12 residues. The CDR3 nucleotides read TGTGCCAGCAGCGAAGGACAGGGGGGACAGTACTTC. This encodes CASSEGQGGQYF.

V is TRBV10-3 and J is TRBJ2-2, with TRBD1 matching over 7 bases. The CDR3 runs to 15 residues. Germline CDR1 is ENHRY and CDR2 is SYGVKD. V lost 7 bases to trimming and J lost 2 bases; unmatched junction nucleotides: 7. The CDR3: CAITPGQQNTGELFF. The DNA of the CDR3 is TGTGCCATCACCCCGGGACAGCAAAACACCGGGGAGCTGTTTTTT.

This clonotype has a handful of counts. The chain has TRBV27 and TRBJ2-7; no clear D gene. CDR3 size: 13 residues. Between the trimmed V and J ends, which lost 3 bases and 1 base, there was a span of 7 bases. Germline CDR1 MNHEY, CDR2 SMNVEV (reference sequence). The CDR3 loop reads CASSLTLSYEQYF. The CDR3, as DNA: TGTGCCAGCAGTTTGACACTATCCTACGAGCAGTACTTC.

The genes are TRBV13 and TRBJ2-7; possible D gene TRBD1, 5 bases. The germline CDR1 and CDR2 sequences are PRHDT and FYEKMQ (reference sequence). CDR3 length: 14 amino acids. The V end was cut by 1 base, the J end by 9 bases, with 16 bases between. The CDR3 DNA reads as TGTGCCAGCAGCTTAGATAGCAGGGTGGCCGGGCAGTACTTC. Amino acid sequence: CASSLDSRVAGQYF. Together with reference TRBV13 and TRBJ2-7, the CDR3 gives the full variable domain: AAGVIQSPRHLIKEKRETATLKCYPIPRHDTVYWYQQGPGQDPQFLISFYEKMQSDKGSIPDRFSAQQFSDYHSELNMSSLELGDSALYFCASSLDSRVAGQYFGPGTRLTVT.

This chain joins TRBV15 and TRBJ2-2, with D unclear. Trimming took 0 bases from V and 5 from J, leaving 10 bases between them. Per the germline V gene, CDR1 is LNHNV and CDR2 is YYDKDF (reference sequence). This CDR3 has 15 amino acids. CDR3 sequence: CATSRDYPPTGELFF. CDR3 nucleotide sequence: TGTGCCACCAGCAGAGATTACCCCCCTACCGGGGAGCTGTTTTTT. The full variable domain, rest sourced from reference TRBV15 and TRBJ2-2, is DAMVIQNPRYQVTQFGKPVTLSCSQTLNHNVMYWYQQKSSQAPKLLFHYYDKDFNNEADTPDNFQSRRPNTSFCFLDIRSPGLGDTAMYLCATSRDYPPTGELFFGEGSRLTVL.

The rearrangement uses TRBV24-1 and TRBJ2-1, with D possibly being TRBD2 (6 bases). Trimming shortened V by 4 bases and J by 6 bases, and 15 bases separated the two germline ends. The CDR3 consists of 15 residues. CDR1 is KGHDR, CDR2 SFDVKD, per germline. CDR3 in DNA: TGTGCCACCAGTGACCCGGGACTCCTCCTCAATGAGCAGTTCTTC. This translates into CATSDPGLLLNEQFF.

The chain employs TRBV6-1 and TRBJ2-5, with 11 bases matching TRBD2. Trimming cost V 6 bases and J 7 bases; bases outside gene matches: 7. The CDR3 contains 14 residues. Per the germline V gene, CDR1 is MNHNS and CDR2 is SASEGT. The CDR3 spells CASRLIAGGVTQYF. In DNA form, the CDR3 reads TGTGCCAGCAGGCTAATAGCGGGGGGGGTGACCCAGTACTTC.

CDR3 nucleotides: TGCGCCAGCAGCCTACCGGGACTAGCGACGGTGGATACGCAGTATTTT. Its protein product is CASSLPGLATVDTQYF. The chain joins TRBV4-1 to TRBJ2-3, with 10 bases aligning to TRBD2. Germline CDR1 and CDR2: MGHRA and YSYEKL. V lost 4 bases to trimming and J lost 6 bases; unmatched junction nucleotides: 10. This CDR3 contains 16 residues.

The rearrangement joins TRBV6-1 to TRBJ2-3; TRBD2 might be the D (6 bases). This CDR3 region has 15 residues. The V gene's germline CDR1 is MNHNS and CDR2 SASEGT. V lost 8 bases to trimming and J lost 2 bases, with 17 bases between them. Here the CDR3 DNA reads TGTGCCAGCGGATCTAGCGTCTGGGCCACAGATACGCAGTATTTT. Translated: CASGSSVWATDTQYF.

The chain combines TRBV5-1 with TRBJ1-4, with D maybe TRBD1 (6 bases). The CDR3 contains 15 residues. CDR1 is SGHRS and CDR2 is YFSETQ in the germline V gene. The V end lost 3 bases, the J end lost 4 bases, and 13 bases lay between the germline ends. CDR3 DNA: TGCGCCAGCAGCTGGAACGACAGGTTTAATGAAAAACTGTTTTTT. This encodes CASSWNDRFNEKLFF.

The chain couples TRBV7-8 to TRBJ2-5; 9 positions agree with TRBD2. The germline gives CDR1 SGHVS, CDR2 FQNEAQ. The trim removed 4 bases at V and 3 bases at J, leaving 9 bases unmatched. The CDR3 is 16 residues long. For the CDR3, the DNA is TGTGCCAGCAGCTCACCGGGACTAGCATTTAAAGAGACCCAGTACTTC. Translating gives CASSSPGLAFKETQYF.

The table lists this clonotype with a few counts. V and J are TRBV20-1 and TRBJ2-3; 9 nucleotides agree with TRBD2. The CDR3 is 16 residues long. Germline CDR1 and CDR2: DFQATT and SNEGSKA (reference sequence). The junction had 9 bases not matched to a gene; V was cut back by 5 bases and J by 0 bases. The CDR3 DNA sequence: TGCAGTGCTTTAGCGGGGGCCCCGGCTAGCACAGATACGCAGTATTTT. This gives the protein CSALAGAPASTDTQYF.

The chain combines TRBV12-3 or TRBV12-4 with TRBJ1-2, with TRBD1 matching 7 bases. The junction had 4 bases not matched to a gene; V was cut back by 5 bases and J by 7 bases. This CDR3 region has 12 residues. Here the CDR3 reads CASSTDRFGYTF. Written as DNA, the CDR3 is TGTGCCAGCAGTACGGACAGGTTTGGCTACACCTTC.

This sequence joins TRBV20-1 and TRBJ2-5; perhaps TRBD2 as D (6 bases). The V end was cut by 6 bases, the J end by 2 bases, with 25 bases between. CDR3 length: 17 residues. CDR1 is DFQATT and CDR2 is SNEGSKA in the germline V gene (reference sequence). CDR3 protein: CSAEAPFSGVLQETQYF. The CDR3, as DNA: TGCAGTGCCGAAGCCCCATTTAGCGGAGTCTTGCAAGAGACCCAGTACTTC.